A single sample gave rise to the 28 T cell receptor beta chains below, sequenced in a study of blood T cell repertoires in COVID-19. Here immunoSEQ multiplex PCR was the method, and the copy in TCRdb shows in-frame clones only, minus some. This sample yields fewer than 250,000 clones, of which about 86% are seen a single time; approximately 0.75% belongs to the top ten. What was sequenced was peripheral blood. All receptors come from a woman aged 70 to 79 with acute or convalescent COVID-19.

The CDR3 DNA sequence: TGTGCCAGCAGCGGGGGCGCAGCCTCCTATAATTCACCCCTCCACTTT. Protein: CASSGGAASYNSPLHF. The chain joins TRBV7-9 to TRBJ1-6, with D possibly TRBD1 on 6 matching bases. This CDR3 is 16 amino acids long. Germline V gives CDR1 SEHNR, CDR2 FQNEAQ (reference sequence). V gave up 5 bases and J gave up 0 bases, with 11 bases separating them.

J is TRBJ2-5 and V is TRBV5-4; 13 bases map to TRBD2. Germline assignment: CDR1 SGHNT and CDR2 YYREEE (reference sequence). The CDR3 runs 16 residues. Germline trimming cut 3 bases from V and 2 bases from J; bases unmatched to any gene: 4. CDR3 bases: TGTGCCAGCAGCTCGGGACTAGCGGGGACGCAAGAGACCCAGTACTTC. Amino acids: CASSSGLAGTQETQYF.

This chain connects TRBV28 to TRBJ2-7; 7 bases map to TRBD2. CDR1 is MDHEN, CDR2 SYDVKM, per germline. CDR3 length equals 14 residues. Trimming removed 4 bases from V and 2 bases from J; junction bases left unmatched: 5. Here the CDR3 DNA reads TGTGCCAGCAGTTCCGGGGGGAGGGCCTACGAGCAGTACTTC. Amino acids: CASSSGGRAYEQYF.

The J gene is TRBJ1-5, the V gene TRBV5-5; 11 bases line up with TRBD1. Trimming removed 1 base from V and 7 bases from J; junction bases left unmatched: 13. The CDR3 spans 18 residues. From germline, CDR1 is SGHKS and CDR2 YYEKEE (reference sequence). In nucleotides, the CDR3 is TGTGCCAGCAGCTTGAGGACAGGGGGCGACGGGATTCAACAGCCCCAGCATTTT. Translating it yields CASSLRTGGDGIQQPQHF.

The chain uses TRBV5-1 and TRBJ1-1, with D perhaps TRBD1 (6 bases). The germline CDR1 and CDR2 sequences are SGHRS and YFSETQ. V shed 4 bases and J shed 3 bases, with 13 bases lying between them. This CDR3 is built from 14 residues. The CDR3, as DNA: TGCGCCAGCAGCCCGCGGGGGCTCGACACTGAAGCTTTCTTT. This gives the protein CASSPRGLDTEAFF.

The rearrangement joins TRBV5-1 to TRBJ1-1; D uncertain. The germline gives CDR1 SGHRS, CDR2 YFSETQ. CDR3 size: 15 residues. Trimming took off 1 base at V and 1 base at J, with 11 bases between the two ends. As DNA, the CDR3 is TGCGCCAGCAGCTTGAACAGCAACCGGAACACTGAAGCTTTCTTT. This translates into CASSLNSNRNTEAFF.

This chain joins TRBV2 and TRBJ2-2; 9 bases fit TRBD2. CDR3 length: 15 amino acids. The germline V gene has CDR1 SNHLY and CDR2 FYNNEI. Germline trimming cut 7 bases from V and 2 bases from J; bases unmatched to any gene: 5. This chain's CDR3 is CASTLGLANTGELFF. The CDR3 DNA reads as TGTGCCAGCACTCTGGGACTAGCAAACACCGGGGAGCTGTTTTTT.

This rearrangement joins TRBV10-3 to TRBJ2-3; 7 bases agree with TRBD2. This CDR3 has 15 residues. The germline V gene has CDR1 ENHRY and CDR2 SYGVKD. CDR3 DNA sequence: TGTGCATCCACCATGGCGGGAGTTCAGGCAGATACGCAGTATTTT. Encoded protein: CASTMAGVQADTQYF.

This rearrangement joins TRBV6-5 to TRBJ1-1, with no clear D. In germline, CDR1 is MNHEY, CDR2 SVGAGI. Trimming took off 4 bases at V and 1 base at J, with 7 bases between the two ends. The CDR3 totals 13 residues. CDR3: CASSSGKNTEAFF. CDR3 bases: TGTGCCAGCAGTTCAGGCAAGAACACTGAAGCTTTCTTT.

The chain links TRBV18 to TRBJ1-4; 8 bases are shared with TRBD1. In germline, CDR1 is KGHSH, CDR2 LQKENI. J was trimmed by 0 bases and V by 1 base; bases with no gene match: 7. The CDR3 sequence is 18 residues long. This chain's CDR3 is CASSPRAGGSATNEKLFF. The CDR3 region has the DNA TGTGCCAGCTCACCACGCGCAGGGGGCTCCGCAACTAATGAAAAACTGTTTTTT.

This chain joins TRBV7-8 and TRBJ2-7; 12 bases are shared with TRBD1. J gave up 4 bases and V 5 bases, and 15 bases lay outside the gene matches. CDR3 length equals 18 residues. The germline gives CDR1 SGHVS, CDR2 FQNEAQ. DNA for the CDR3: TGTGCCAGCAGCCGCCCGGGACAGGGGGCTCAAGTCTCTTACGAGCAGTACTTC. Translation gives CASSRPGQGAQVSYEQYF.

The chain combines TRBV5-1 with TRBJ2-7; the match to TRBD1 covers 7 bases. In germline, CDR1 is SGHRS, CDR2 YFSETQ. The V gene end was trimmed by 6 bases and the J gene end by 6 bases; junction bases not matched to a gene: 9. This CDR3 has 13 amino acids. Here the CDR3 reads CASNKDRWGEQYF. In DNA, the CDR3 is TGCGCCAGCAACAAGGACAGGTGGGGCGAGCAGTACTTC.

The CDR3 sequence is CASSFSGGNNSPLHF. In DNA, the CDR3 is TGTGCCAGCAGTTTTTCAGGGGGAAATAATTCACCCCTCCACTTT. The chain combines TRBV28 with TRBJ1-6, with TRBD1 identical over 7 bases. The germline V gene has CDR1 MDHEN and CDR2 SYDVKM. The CDR3 is 15 amino acids. The V segment lost 3 bases and the J segment 5 bases; nucleotides outside the gene matches: 4.

This chain uses TRBV7-8 with TRBJ2-7; tentative D call: TRBD1 (6 bases). Germline loops: CDR1 SGHVS, CDR2 FQNEAQ. The CDR3 contains 13 residues. The V and J ends lost 5 bases and 6 bases respectively, with 14 bases between them. The CDR3 protein is CASSSRRGGEQYF. The CDR3 DNA reads as TGTGCCAGCAGCAGTAGACGAGGGGGCGAGCAGTACTTC.

The chain links TRBV7-2 to TRBJ1-6; TRBD1 might be the D (5 bases). The CDR3 is 17 amino acids. Germline CDR1 is SGHTA and CDR2 is FQGNSA. V was clipped by 1 base and J by 0 bases, with 10 bases between them. CDR3 sequence reads: CASSLEGRGSYNSPLHF. The DNA for the CDR3 is TGTGCCAGCAGCTTAGAGGGGCGCGGCTCCTATAATTCACCCCTCCACTTT. Supplemented by reference TRBV7-2 and TRBJ1-6, the full variable domain reads GAGVSQSPSNKVTEKGKDVELRCDPISGHTALYWYRQSLGQGLEFLIYFQGNSAPDKSGLPSDRFSAERTGGSVSTLTIQRTQQEDSAVYLCASSLEGRGSYNSPLHFGNGTRLTVT.

The chain links TRBV5-5 to TRBJ2-3, with 8 bases aligning to TRBD2. CDR3 length equals 16 residues. With 1 base clipped from V and 5 bases from J, the junction kept 9 bases outside the gene matches. In germline, CDR1 is SGHKS, CDR2 YYEKEE (reference sequence). The CDR3 protein is CASSLISGTGGDTQYF. In DNA form, the CDR3 reads TGTGCCAGCAGCTTGATTAGCGGGACTGGTGGAGATACGCAGTATTTT.

The chain couples TRBV18 to TRBJ1-5; D might be TRBD1 (5 bases). CDR1 and CDR2 (germline): KGHSH, LQKENI. The CDR3 is made up of 15 amino acids. V was shortened by 0 bases and J by 6 bases, with 12 bases between the two germline ends. The CDR3 region has the DNA TGTGCCAGCTCACCACCTGGGGGGAGAGGTCAGCCCCAGCATTTT. This encodes CASSPPGGRGQPQHF. Looking up the rest from reference TRBV18 and TRBJ1-5 gives the full variable domain: NAGVMQNPRHLVRRRGQEARLRCSPMKGHSHVYWYRQLPEEGLKFMVYLQKENIIDESGMPKERFSAEFPKEGPSILRIQQVVRGDSAAYFCASSPPGGRGQPQHFGDGTRLSIL.

The chain combines TRBV18 with TRBJ1-4, with 8 bases aligning to TRBD1. Trimming took 3 bases from V and 11 from J; bases not matched to a gene: 8. CDR1 KGHSH and CDR2 LQKENI come from the germline V gene. The CDR3 totals 14 residues. CDR3 DNA: TGTGCCAGCTCACCGGACAGGGCCGATGGGAAACTGTTTTTT. Its translation is CASSPDRADGKLFF. The complete variable domain, with remaining parts taken from reference TRBV18 and TRBJ1-4, reads NAGVMQNPRHLVRRRGQEARLRCSPMKGHSHVYWYRQLPEEGLKFMVYLQKENIIDESGMPKERFSAEFPKEGPSILRIQQVVRGDSAAYFCASSPDRADGKLFFGSGTQLSVL.

This clone was detected once. In the same sample, other DNA sequences code for this CDR3. The chain recombines TRBV7-8 with TRBJ2-7, with D possibly TRBD2 on 5 matching bases. V lost 1 base and J 3 bases, leaving 7 bases between the germline ends. The CDR3 consists of 13 residues. Per the germline V gene, CDR1 is SGHVS and CDR2 is FQNEAQ. In nucleotides, the CDR3 is TGTGCCAGCAGCTTAGTACGGGGCTACGAGCAGTACTTC. Its protein product is CASSLVRGYEQYF.

The genes are TRBV7-3 and TRBJ2-1; a possible D gene is TRBD2 (5 bases). The germline CDR1 and CDR2 sequences are SGHTA and FQGTGA. The CDR3 sequence is 14 residues long. V lost 5 bases to trimming and J lost 7 bases, with 15 bases between them. This CDR3 reads CASSIGRGSNEQFF. In DNA, the CDR3 is TGTGCCAGCAGCATAGGCCGAGGGTCTAATGAGCAGTTCTTC.

The J gene is TRBJ1-1, the V gene TRBV3-1 (or the pseudogene TRBV3-2); 7 nucleotides match TRBD1. The CDR3 covers 13 residues. The V and J ends lost 4 bases and 9 bases, in that order; junction bases with no gene match: 8. CDR1 is LGHDT and CDR2 is YNNKEL in the germline V gene (reference sequence). CDR3 residues: CASSPPLTGKAFF. The CDR3 DNA sequence: TGTGCCAGCAGCCCCCCCTTGACAGGGAAAGCTTTCTTT.

The chain employs TRBV29-1 and TRBJ1-1, with D possibly TRBD1 on 6 matching bases. CDR1 is SQVTM and CDR2 is ANQGSEA in the germline V gene. Between the trimmed V and J ends, which lost 6 bases and 4 bases, there was a span of 18 bases. The CDR3 is 14 residues long. In DNA, the CDR3 is TGCAGCGTGGCCACCACAGGGTGGGGCACTGAAGCTTTCTTT. Its translation: CSVATTGWGTEAFF.

This chain links TRBV2 with TRBJ2-1, with TRBD2 matching 11 bases. The CDR3 runs to 13 residues. Germline loops: CDR1 SNHLY, CDR2 FYNNEI. V dropped 8 bases and J dropped 7; count of bases not matched to a gene: 4. Here the CDR3 reads CASGGLAANEQFF. The CDR3 DNA sequence: TGTGCCAGCGGGGGACTAGCGGCTAATGAGCAGTTCTTC.

V is TRBV6-1 and J is TRBJ2-4; possible D gene TRBD2, 5 bases. Germline V lookup: CDR1 MNHNS, CDR2 SASEGT. V shed 0 bases and J shed 7 bases, with 10 bases lying between them. The CDR3 is made up of 14 amino acids. CDR3 region: CASSEAFTGNIQYF. The DNA for the CDR3 is TGTGCCAGCAGTGAAGCTTTCACGGGGAACATTCAGTACTTC.

This chain uses TRBV7-2 with TRBJ2-1, with TRBD2 matching over 8 bases. V lost 5 bases to trimming and J lost 9 bases; unmatched junction nucleotides: 15. Germline CDR1 and CDR2: SGHTA and FQGNSA. CDR3 size: 16 residues. Here the CDR3 reads CASSPRGAGAGSEQFF. The CDR3 DNA sequence: TGTGCCAGCAGCCCCCGGGGAGCGGGAGCGGGTAGTGAGCAGTTCTTC.

The genes are TRBV3-1 (or the pseudogene TRBV3-2) and TRBJ2-1; 13 bases align to TRBD2. The CDR3 spans 17 residues. In germline, CDR1 is LGHDT, CDR2 YNNKEL (reference sequence). V shed 4 bases, J shed 6 bases, and the junction held 9 bases outside the gene matches. The CDR3 coding sequence is TGTGCCAGCAGCCTAACTAGCGGGGGGGAGAGAGGCAATGAGCAGTTCTTC. It yields the protein CASSLTSGGERGNEQFF.

The chain uses TRBV4-2 and TRBJ2-3; a weak D match, TRBD2 (6 bases). The germline V gene has CDR1 LGHNA and CDR2 YNFKEQ. This CDR3 comprises 15 residues. Trimming removed 6 bases from V and 1 base from J, with 14 bases in between. The CDR3 coding sequence is TGTGCCAGCAGGGGGTCGGGGGTAGGCACAGATACGCAGTATTTT. Translated: CASRGSGVGTDTQYF.

Concerning this clone itself: This sample includes further DNA sequences coding for the same CDR3. J is TRBJ2-7 and V is TRBV18, with 9 bases aligning to TRBD1. The CDR3 is 14 residues long. The V segment lost 6 bases and the J segment 7 bases; nucleotides outside the gene matches: 10. From germline, CDR1 is KGHSH and CDR2 LQKENI. The CDR3 DNA sequence: TGTGCCAGCTCTCCGGAACAGGGGGCTTATGAGCAGTACTTC. This translates into CASSPEQGAYEQYF. The complete variable domain, with remaining parts taken from reference TRBV18 and TRBJ2-7, reads NAGVMQNPRHLVRRRGQEARLRCSPMKGHSHVYWYRQLPEEGLKFMVYLQKENIIDESGMPKERFSAEFPKEGPSILRIQQVVRGDSAAYFCASSPEQGAYEQYFGPGTRLTVT.